A selection of T cell receptor beta chains follows, all from one sample in a study of blood T cells in healthy people across ages. TCRdb fed the 5' RACE reads into MiXCR, producing one record per CDR3 protein. The table has more than 800,000 distinct CDR3 sequences, 40% to 50% seen once. Input material: blood. These TCRs come from a woman in her sixties in good health. Each CDR3 is given with its conserved first and last residue. Each record gives: V gene, clone size, D gene, J gene, CDR3 protein, CDR3 DNA. D genes are given only for firm matches. Clone size, where shown, is once, few, many, or a class for clones that have expanded.

TRBV20-1,NA,NA,TRBJ1-5,CSAYEPGQSSQHF,TGCAGCGCCTATGAACCAGGACAATCGTCCCAGCATTTT
TRBV20-1,NA,NA,TRBJ2-1,CSASFPIVNEQFF,TGCAGTGCTAGTTTCCCAATCGTAAATGAGCAGTTCTTC
TRBV20-1,NA,NA,TRBJ1-1,CSARHRATEAFF,TGCAGTGCTAGGCACAGGGCCACTGAAGCTTTCTTT
TRBV25-1,once,NA,TRBJ2-1,CASSEVLNEQFF,TGTGCCAGCAGTGAAGTCCTCAATGAGCAGTTCTTC
TRBV28,NA,NA,TRBJ1-1,CACSPRENTEAFF,TGTGCCTGCAGCCCTCGGGAGAACACTGAAGCTTTCTTT
TRBV12-3/TRBV12-4,few,NA,TRBJ2-6,CASTWTATLSGANVLTF,TGTGCCAGCACTTGGACAGCAACCCTCTCTGGGGCCAACGTCCTGACTTTC
TRBV5-1,NA,TRBD2,TRBJ2-1,CASSPGAGAEGEQFF,TGCGCCAGCAGCCCGGGTGCGGGAGCGGAGGGTGAGCAGTTCTTC
TRBV7-9,NA,TRBD2,TRBJ2-3,CASSDSGTSTDTQYF,TGTGCCAGCAGCGATAGCGGGACAAGCACAGATACGCAGTATTTT
TRBV10-3,few,TRBD1,TRBJ1-2,CAMRQGNYGYTF,TGTGCCATGAGACAGGGGAACTATGGCTACACCTTC
TRBV9,once,NA,TRBJ2-2,CASSVAAGNTGELFF,TGTGCCAGCAGCGTAGCTGCTGGGAACACCGGGGAGCTGTTTTTT
TRBV6-2/TRBV6-3,NA,NA,TRBJ2-7,CASSSVREQYF,TGTGCCTCCTCTAGCGTTCGCGAGCAGTACTTC
TRBV10-3,NA,TRBD1,TRBJ2-7,CASTDTTGVVNEQYF,TGTGCCAGCACCGACACTACAGGGGTTGTCAACGAGCAGTACTTC
TRBV7-6,once,NA,TRBJ2-3,CASSLGSVGYTDTQYF,TGTGCCAGCAGCTTAGGGTCGGTGGGATACACAGATACGCAGTATTTT
TRBV11-2,NA,NA,TRBJ2-7,CASSSPGLSGEQYF,TGTGCCAGCAGCTCCCCGGGGCTATCCGGCGAGCAGTACTTC
TRBV7-8,few,TRBD2,TRBJ2-7,CASSSSGRLHYEQYF,TGTGCCAGCAGCAGTAGCGGGAGGCTTCACTACGAGCAGTACTTC
TRBV7-8,NA,NA,TRBJ1-1,CASSPSAGGAFF,TGTGCCAGCAGCCCATCCGCTGGTGGAGCTTTCTTT
TRBV10-3,few,NA,TRBJ1-6,CAGGAGDSPLHF,TGTGCCGGGGGGGCAGGGGATTCACCCCTCCACTTT
TRBV7-3,NA,TRBD1,TRBJ1-1,CASSPWDRGRATEAFF,TGTGCCAGCAGCCCCTGGGACAGGGGCAGAGCCACTGAAGCTTTCTTT
TRBV5-6,NA,NA,TRBJ2-7,CASSLGRGRDEQYF,TGTGCCAGCAGCTTGGGGCGGGGGCGTGACGAGCAGTACTTC
TRBV27,NA,NA,TRBJ2-7,CASSPLGPDEQYF,TGTGCCAGCAGTCCCCTAGGTCCCGACGAGCAGTACTTC
TRBV5-1,once,NA,TRBJ2-1,CASSPEGGPYNEQFF,TGCGCCAGCAGCCCGGAGGGGGGTCCCTACAATGAGCAGTTCTTC
TRBV29-1,NA,NA,TRBJ1-2,CSLGIELNWGYTF,TGCAGCCTTGGGATCGAACTGAATTGGGGCTACACCTTC
TRBV7-2,few,TRBD1,TRBJ1-2,CASSPGQGRLGGGYTF,TGTGCCAGCAGCCCGGGACAGGGGCGCCTAGGGGGTGGCTACACCTTC
TRBV5-1,NA,TRBD1,TRBJ2-7,CASSLVDRGRDEQYF,TGCGCCAGCAGCTTGGTTGACAGGGGGAGGGACGAGCAGTACTTC
TRBV11-2,once,TRBD2,TRBJ2-1,CASSSNQRGLAQNNEQFF,TGTGCCAGCAGCTCCAATCAGAGGGGACTAGCGCAAAACAATGAGCAGTTCTTC
TRBV27,many,NA,TRBJ2-7,CASSQGGASYEQYF,TGCGCCAGCAGTCAGGGAGGCGCCTCCTACGAGCAGTACTTC
TRBV27,NA,NA,TRBJ2-7,CAGRQGGLVYEQYF,TGTGCCGGCAGACAGGGAGGTTTGGTCTACGAGCAGTACTTC
TRBV2,NA,TRBD1,TRBJ1-5,CASRRDRNSNQPQHF,TGTGCCAGCAGACGGGACAGAAATAGCAATCAGCCCCAGCATTTT
TRBV28,NA,NA,TRBJ1-4,CASSEQSSNEKLFF,TGTGCCAGCAGTGAACAGTCCAGTAATGAAAAACTGTTTTTT
TRBV7-8,few,TRBD1,TRBJ2-1,CASSPAVGGSYEQFF,TGTGCCAGCAGCCCCGCGGTAGGGGGCTCCTACGAGCAGTTCTTC
TRBV6-6,NA,NA,TRBJ2-5,CASSISGAIGETQYF,TGTGCCAGCAGTATCTCCGGGGCAATCGGGGAGACCCAGTACTTC
TRBV29-1,NA,NA,TRBJ1-4,CSVETGRGANEKLFF,TGCAGCGTTGAAACGGGGCGCGGCGCTAATGAAAAACTGTTTTTT
TRBV5-1,NA,NA,TRBJ1-1,CASRKDSLNTEAFF,TGCGCCAGCAGGAAGGACAGTTTGAACACTGAAGCTTTCTTT
TRBV5-6,NA,TRBD2,TRBJ2-5,CASSAGLAGGETQYF,TGTGCCAGCAGCGCGGGACTAGCGGGAGGAGAGACCCAGTACTTC
TRBV7-9,NA,NA,TRBJ2-7,CASSSNTQSSYNEQYF,TGTGCCAGCAGCTCAAATACACAGAGCTCCTACAATGAGCAGTACTTC
TRBV11-2,few,TRBD2,TRBJ2-3,CARRFPIWVLAGRDTQYF,TGTGCCAGACGCTTCCCGATATGGGTGTTAGCGGGAAGGGATACGCAGTATTTT
TRBV7-9,NA,NA,TRBJ1-1,CASSLPRGIQGNTEAFF,TGTGCCAGCAGCTTACCGAGAGGCATACAGGGAAATACTGAAGCTTTCTTT
TRBV4-1,NA,NA,TRBJ2-5,CASSPVFAETQYF,TGCGCCAGCAGCCCCGTTTTTGCAGAGACCCAGTACTTC
TRBV9,NA,NA,TRBJ2-7,CASSLGGRNEQYF,TGTGCCAGCAGCCTCGGTGGTAGGAATGAGCAGTACTTC
TRBV20-1,NA,NA,TRBJ1-6,CSARDRGGRGSPLHF,TGCAGTGCTAGAGATCGGGGGGGTCGGGGCTCACCCCTCCACTTT
TRBV7-9,NA,TRBD1,TRBJ2-6,CASSPRFGTDASSGANVLTF,TGTGCCAGCAGCCCGCGATTCGGGACAGACGCTTCCTCTGGGGCCAACGTCCTGACTTTC
TRBV7-2,few,TRBD2,TRBJ2-1,CASSAMLAGANEQFF,TGTGCCAGCAGCGCGATGCTAGCGGGGGCCAATGAGCAGTTCTTC
TRBV7-2,NA,NA,TRBJ2-1,CASGHYKALGGEQFF,TGTGCCAGCGGACACTACAAGGCACTCGGGGGTGAGCAGTTCTTC
TRBV20-1,NA,TRBD2,TRBJ2-1,CSAKSLAGLDEQFF,TGCAGTGCTAAAAGCCTAGCGGGATTGGATGAGCAGTTCTTC
TRBV12-3/TRBV12-4,NA,NA,TRBJ2-5,CASSLVAGLQETQYF,TGTGCCAGCAGTTTGGTGGCGGGGTTACAAGAGACCCAGTACTTC
TRBV24-1,once,TRBD1,TRBJ2-7,CATSDSYRGDEQYF,TGTGCCACCAGTGATTCGTACAGGGGCGATGAGCAGTACTTC
TRBV18,NA,TRBD1,TRBJ2-3,CASSPGQLIRGQYF,TGTGCCAGCTCACCGGGACAGCTCATACGGGGGCAGTATTTT
TRBV9,few,TRBD1,TRBJ2-5,CASSPSITGTGLETQYF,TGTGCCAGCAGCCCATCCATAACCGGGACAGGGTTAGAGACCCAGTACTTC
TRBV20-1,few,NA,TRBJ2-1,CSCWDRYSYNEQFF,TGCAGTTGTTGGGACCGCTACTCCTACAATGAGCAGTTCTTC
TRBV7-2,NA,TRBD2,TRBJ2-3,CASSPGLAEDTQYF,TGTGCCAGCAGCCCGGGACTAGCAGAAGATACGCAGTATTTT
TRBV27,NA,TRBD1,TRBJ1-2,CASRQGRGYGYTF,TGTGCCAGTCGACAGGGGAGGGGCTATGGCTACACCTTC
TRBV12-3/TRBV12-4,NA,TRBD1,TRBJ2-7,CASSVKTGAEQYF,TGTGCCAGCAGTGTAAAGACAGGGGCCGAGCAGTACTTC
TRBV28,NA,NA,TRBJ2-7,CASSLLGFYEQYF,TGTGCCAGCAGTTTATTGGGGTTCTACGAGCAGTACTTC
TRBV10-3,few,TRBD1,TRBJ2-1,CAIGGTGEYNEQFF,TGTGCCATCGGGGGGACAGGGGAATACAATGAGCAGTTCTTC
TRBV20-1,NA,TRBD1,TRBJ1-1,CSVSGQGRGTEAFF,TGCAGTGTTAGTGGACAGGGTAGGGGCACTGAAGCTTTCTTT
TRBV9,NA,NA,TRBJ2-6,CASSVAESGANVLTF,TGTGCCAGCAGCGTAGCAGAATCTGGGGCCAACGTCCTGACTTTC
TRBV5-6,NA,TRBD1,TRBJ2-3,CASSGNRGLPFTDTQYF,TGTGCCAGCAGCGGGAACAGGGGCCTCCCCTTCACAGATACGCAGTATTTT
TRBV2,few,TRBD2,TRBJ2-5,CASRGTRDLKETQYF,TGTGCCAGCAGGGGGACTAGGGATCTTAAAGAGACCCAGTACTTC
TRBV20-1,NA,NA,TRBJ2-2,CSARVPRDTGELFF,TGCAGTGCTAGAGTTCCCAGGGACACCGGGGAGCTGTTTTTT